This entry features one TCR beta chain sequence. The data derive from a study of shared clonotypes between healthy human individuals. Looked up from germline, CDR1 is SGHDT and CDR2 is YYEEEE. V shed 4 bases, J shed 6 bases, and the junction held 5 bases outside the gene matches. The CDR3 has 15 amino acids. The table came from immunoSEQ multiplex PCR; TCRdb's copy has only in-frame clones and leaves some out. The table lists about 670,000 clones, roughly 78% of them singletons. The sequence derives from a woman younger than 45 in good health. The material sequenced was memory CD4+ T cells sorted from blood. Subset noted: CD45RA-negative fraction. The chain uses TRBV5-6 and TRBJ2-1, with 12 bases lining up with TRBD2. The CDR3 loop is CASSTLAGGINEQFF. The CDR3 DNA follows: TGTGCCAGCAGCACCCTAGCGGGAGGGATCAATGAGCAGTTCTTC.